This entry lists 18 T cell receptor beta chains sequenced from one sample in a study of patients and donors after allogeneic stem cell transplantation. TCRdb recomputed calls from the RT-PCR reads with MiXCR, one row per CDR3 protein. The repertoire holds more than 850,000 distinct CDR3 sequences, with about a sixth as singletons. The sequencing input was blood, either unsorted or a sorted T cell fraction (not recorded which). These receptors originate from a human donor who was either an allogeneic HSCT recipient or a stem cell or donor lymphocyte infusion donor (not recorded which). It is not recorded whose cells these are; they may come from a transplant donor.

The chain has TRBV5-4 and TRBJ2-3; 14 nucleotides line up with TRBD2. Germline lookup yields CDR1 SGHNT and CDR2 YYREEE (reference sequence). The V gene end was trimmed by 3 bases and the J gene end by 0 bases; junction bases not matched to a gene: 9. This CDR3 has 19 residues. CDR3 bases: TGTGCCAGCAGCTCGCCACGGGGGACTAGCGGGGGTAGCACAGATACGCAGTATTTT. Its translation is CASSSPRGTSGGSTDTQYF.

The chain employs TRBV25-1 and TRBJ2-3; tentative D call: TRBD2 (6 bases). CDR3 length: 18 amino acids. V was cut by 1 base and J by 1 base, with 18 bases left in between. CDR1 and CDR2 (germline): MGHDK, SYGVNS. The CDR3 sequence is CASSEFESGFSGTDTQYF. Here the CDR3 DNA reads TGTGCCAGCAGTGAATTCGAAAGCGGGTTCTCAGGCACAGATACGCAGTATTTT. Full variable domain (remainder filled in from reference TRBV25-1 and TRBJ2-3): EADIYQTPRYLVIGTGKKITLECSQTMGHDKMYWYQQDPGMELHLIHYSYGVNSTEKGDLSSESTVSRIRTEHFPLTLESARPSHTSQYLCASSEFESGFSGTDTQYFGPGTRLTVL.

The chain couples TRBV12-3 or TRBV12-4 to TRBJ2-1; D is uncertain. V lost 5 bases to trimming and J lost 6 bases, with 11 bases between them. The length of the CDR3 is 13 residues. CDR3 region: CASSRPSGNEQFF. CDR3 nucleotide sequence: TGTGCCAGCAGTCGCCCATCGGGCAATGAGCAGTTCTTC.

The chain carries TRBV5-1 and TRBJ2-1; 8 positions match TRBD2. The CDR3 spans 17 residues. The V and J ends lost 0 bases and 0 bases, in that order; junction bases with no gene match: 5. The germline V gene has CDR1 SGHRS and CDR2 YFSETQ. The CDR3, as DNA: TGCGCCAGCAGCTTGGCCGAGAGCGGGAGCTCCTACAATGAGCAGTTCTTC. Translation: CASSLAESGSSYNEQFF.

This clonotype occurred a few times. The chain carries TRBV15 and TRBJ2-2; TRBD1 agrees at 7 bases. V was clipped by 1 base and J by 5 bases; unmatched bases: 7. The CDR3 runs 16 residues. The germline V gene has CDR1 LNHNV and CDR2 YYDKDF (reference sequence). CDR3 amino acids: CATSRGGTGVTGELFF. CDR3 coding DNA: TGTGCCACCAGCAGAGGAGGAACAGGGGTAACCGGGGAGCTGTTTTTT. Full variable domain (remainder filled in from reference TRBV15 and TRBJ2-2): DAMVIQNPRYQVTQFGKPVTLSCSQTLNHNVMYWYQQKSSQAPKLLFHYYDKDFNNEADTPDNFQSRRPNTSFCFLDIRSPGLGDTAMYLCATSRGGTGVTGELFFGEGSRLTVL.

This clonotype has at least ten counts. This chain's CDR3 is CASSFTRSYNEQFF. CDR3 DNA: TGTGCCAGCAGTTTCACACGTTCCTACAATGAGCAGTTCTTC. The V call is TRBV12-3 or TRBV12-4, the J call TRBJ2-1; D is ambiguous. This CDR3 is built from 14 residues. V lost 3 bases and J 1 base, leaving 7 bases between the germline ends.

In this sample, this clonotype turned up many times. V is TRBV7-8 and J is TRBJ1-1; tentatively, D is TRBD1 (6 bases). Germline CDR1 SGHVS, CDR2 FQNEAQ. V gave up 0 bases and J gave up 4 bases, with 9 bases separating them. This CDR3 region has 14 residues. In nucleotides, the CDR3 is TGTGCCAGCAGCTTAGCCGGGGGCGTCACTGAAGCTTTCTTT. Residues: CASSLAGGVTEAFF.

This clonotype occurred a few times. This rearrangement joins TRBV20-1 to TRBJ1-2; the D gene is possibly TRBD1 (5 bases). The V and J ends lost 5 bases and 8 bases respectively, with 15 bases between them. The V gene's germline CDR1 is DFQATT and CDR2 SNEGSKA (reference sequence). CDR3 size: 12 residues. The CDR3 region is CSASLGGKGYTF. The CDR3 DNA reads TGCAGTGCTTCCCTGGGGGGGAAGGGCTACACCTTC.

This clonotype has a handful of counts. The CDR3 region is CSAGLAGVADEQYF. CDR3 coding DNA: TGCAGTGCTGGGCTAGCGGGAGTAGCGGACGAGCAGTACTTC. The rearrangement joins TRBV20-1 to TRBJ2-7; 10 nucleotides match TRBD2. The V segment lost 5 bases and the J segment 5 bases; nucleotides outside the gene matches: 9. The CDR3 length is 14 residues. CDR1 is DFQATT, CDR2 SNEGSKA, per germline (reference sequence).

The V and J genes are TRBV9 and TRBJ2-7, with 10 bases matching TRBD2. V trimming: 2 bases; J trimming: 7 bases; junction bases outside the gene matches: 15. CDR1 and CDR2 from the germline V gene are SGDLS and YYNGEE. The CDR3 consists of 17 residues. The CDR3 region is CASSVGPGTSDRWEQYF. CDR3 DNA sequence: TGTGCCAGCAGCGTCGGTCCCGGGACTAGCGACCGATGGGAGCAGTACTTC.

The chain joins TRBV6-2 or TRBV6-3 to TRBJ1-2; 8 nucleotides align to TRBD1. J gave up 4 bases and V 4 bases, and 8 bases lay outside the gene matches. Germline V gene sequence: CDR1 MNHEY, CDR2 SVGEGT. The length of the CDR3 is 15 residues. The CDR3 spells CASSSPRTGSYGYTF. For the CDR3, the DNA is TGTGCCAGCAGTTCACCCAGGACAGGGAGCTATGGCTACACCTTC.

This clonotype was seen a handful of times. The rearrangement joins TRBV25-1 to TRBJ2-6; TRBD1 agrees at 8 bases. This CDR3 is 17 amino acids long. Trimming at V came to 3 bases and at J to 0 bases, leaving 4 bases not matched to a gene. Looked up from germline, CDR1 is MGHDK and CDR2 is SYGVNS. The DNA for the CDR3 is TGTGCCAGCAGTGATGGGACAGGACTCTCTGGGGCCAACGTCCTGACTTTC. Its protein is CASSDGTGLSGANVLTF.

This clonotype was observed once. The chain employs TRBV5-1 and TRBJ2-5; D uncertain. This CDR3 is 13 amino acids long. Trimming stripped 4 bases from V and 2 bases from J, with 9 bases between. Germline lookup yields CDR1 SGHRS and CDR2 YFSETQ. The CDR3 DNA reads TGCGCCAGCAGCGGCCGGGCACAAGAGACCCAGTACTTC. This translates into CASSGRAQETQYF.

The chain employs TRBV12-5 and TRBJ2-3, with D unresolved. Germline loops: CDR1 LGHNT, CDR2 FRNRAP. Trimming left V 2 bases short and J 1 base short, with 4 bases between. The CDR3 extends over 13 amino acids. CDR3 region: CASGLSGTDTQYF. In nucleotides, the CDR3 is TGTGCTAGTGGTTTGAGTGGCACAGATACGCAGTATTTT.

This clonotype came up once. Compared with germline, one end of the junction differs, possibly owing to a read error. The chain combines TRBV5-1 with TRBJ2-2; D is possibly TRBD1 (5 bases). CDR1 is SGHRS, CDR2 YFSETQ, per germline. The CDR3 spans 15 residues. The CDR3 sequence is CASTLGRFNTGELFF. The CDR3 DNA reads TGCGCCAGCACCTTGGGGCGGTTTAACACCGGGGAGCTGTTTTTT. Based on the CDR3 plus reference TRBV5-1 and TRBJ2-2, the full variable domain is KAGVTQTPRYLIKTRGQQVTLSCSPISGHRSVSWYQQTPGQGLQFLFEYFSETQRNKGNFPGRFSGRQFSNSRSEMNVSTLELGDSALYLCASTLGRFNTGELFFGEGSRLTVL.

This clonotype was recorded at least ten times. The chain is built from TRBV7-9 and TRBJ1-1; a weak D match, TRBD1 (6 bases). CDR1 is SEHNR and CDR2 is FQNEAQ in the germline V gene (reference sequence). CDR3 length: 14 residues. The V gene lost 5 bases and the J gene lost 2 bases, with 12 bases spanning the gap. The chain's CDR3 is CASSPGHTNTEAFF. The DNA of the CDR3 is TGTGCCAGCAGCCCGGGACATACTAACACTGAAGCTTTCTTT.

This chain joins TRBV5-1 and TRBJ2-2; 10 bases line up with TRBD2. CDR1 is SGHRS and CDR2 is YFSETQ in the germline V gene. The V gene end was trimmed by 6 bases and the J gene end by 4 bases; junction bases not matched to a gene: 3. The CDR3 contains 14 residues. CDR3 sequence: CASKAGGITGELFF. The CDR3 bases are TGCGCCAGCAAAGCGGGGGGGATCACCGGGGAGCTGTTTTTT.

The V call is TRBV7-2, the J call TRBJ2-5; the D gene could be TRBD1 or TRBD2 (6 bases each). This CDR3 is 15 amino acids long. The germline V gene has CDR1 SGHTA and CDR2 FQGNSA. V was trimmed by 0 bases and J by 7 bases, leaving 15 bases between them. DNA of the CDR3: TGTGCCAGCAGCTTAGCCTACAAGGGGGAGGTGACCCAGTACTTC. As protein: CASSLAYKGEVTQYF.